This TCR beta chain was recovered during a study of CD4+ T cells in melanoma. The CDR3 totals 14 residues. V was clipped by 4 bases and J by 3 bases, with 13 bases between them. Germline V gene sequence: CDR1 SGHNT, CDR2 YYREEE (reference sequence). The repertoire was sequenced with immunoSEQ multiplex PCR; TCRdb's copy has only in-frame clones and lacks some. Altogether around 110,000 clones are present, around 92% being singletons, with the ten largest covering about 3.3%. This clonotype was sampled from a human donor with melanoma. The rearrangement joins TRBV5-4 to TRBJ1-2, with D perhaps matching TRBD1 (5 bases). The sample was peripheral blood. The CDR3 sequence is CASSISQGYYGYTF. As DNA, the CDR3 is TGTGCCAGCAGCATATCCCAGGGTTACTATGGCTACACCTTC.